This T cell receptor (beta chain) comes out of a study of shared clonotypes between healthy human individuals. Study conclusions and caveats: Across subsets, estimated richness was generally greater for naive than for memory populations. Several donors held about 5% of naive CD4 clonotypes in common. Only blood was sampled; tissue repertoires likely differ.

Using immunoSEQ multiplex PCR, the repertoire was profiled, and TCRdb retains in-frame clones only, with some absent. The sample contains more than 500,000 clones, 95% of which appear only once. Only CD45RO-negative cells positively selected for CCR7 counted as naive CD8 cells, so terminally differentiated effector memory CD45RA+ cells were excluded. Note on this clone: Antigen: not known.

The clonotype was recovered from a woman in her 30s in good health. The sample taken for sequencing was naive CD8+ T cells sorted from blood.

DNA for the CDR3: TGTGCCAGCAGATCGGGGTACGGGGAAAAACTGTTTTTT. Its protein product is CASRSGYGEKLFF. The chain has TRBV6-5 and TRBJ1-4; D is unclear. Trimming stripped 6 bases from V and 8 bases from J, with 13 bases between. This CDR3 contains 13 residues. Germline CDR1 and CDR2: MNHEY and SVGAGI.